The source of this T cell receptor beta chain is a study of Graves' ophthalmopathy and Graves' hyperthyroidism. Overall study findings and caveats: Separation of ophthalmopathy from stable hyperthyroidism was achieved by a 13-signature model, at 85% to 90% sensitivity and approximately 84% specificity.

The CDR3 has 15 amino acids. Germline V gene data show CDR1 as SEHNR and CDR2 as FQNEAQ (reference sequence). The J segment lost 5 bases and the V segment lost 5 bases, leaving 11 bases of the junction unmatched. The authors amplified TCR beta CDR3 regions, and they did so from RNA transcripts for repertoire sequencing. First-round RT-PCR relied on HTBI primers, and a second-round multiplex PCR came next. TCRdb processed the multiplex PCR reads anew with MiXCR; each CDR3 protein has one entry. The data hold 200,000 to 250,000 distinct CDR3 sequences, with about 22% observed a single time. Many counts were recorded for this clonotype. What it binds is unknown.

The J gene is TRBJ2-7, the V gene TRBV7-9, with 8 bases lining up with TRBD1. Sequenced sample: peripheral blood. This TCR was sampled from a woman in her forties or fifties with Graves' ophthalmopathy. The CDR3 sequence is CASSARQGNRDEQYF. In DNA form, the CDR3 reads TGTGCCAGCAGCGCCAGACAGGGGAATAGGGACGAGCAGTACTTC.